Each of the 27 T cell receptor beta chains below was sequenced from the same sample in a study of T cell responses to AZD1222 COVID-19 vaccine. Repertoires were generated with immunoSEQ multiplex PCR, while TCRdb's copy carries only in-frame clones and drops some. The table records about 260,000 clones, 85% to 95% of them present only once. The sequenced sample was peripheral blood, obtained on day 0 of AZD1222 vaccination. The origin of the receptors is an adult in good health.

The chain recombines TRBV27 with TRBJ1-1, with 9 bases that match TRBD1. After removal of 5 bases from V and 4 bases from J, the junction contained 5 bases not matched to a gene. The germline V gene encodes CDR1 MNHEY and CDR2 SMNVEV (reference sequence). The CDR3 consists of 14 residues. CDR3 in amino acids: CASSPKQGATEAFF. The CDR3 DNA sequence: TGTGCCAGCAGTCCAAAACAGGGGGCCACTGAAGCTTTCTTT.

The CDR3 nucleotides are TGTGCCAGTAGTAGATCTAACCCAGGGATGGGAGATACGCAGTATTTT. Amino acid sequence: CASSRSNPGMGDTQYF. The V call is TRBV19, the J call TRBJ2-3, with D maybe TRBD1 (5 bases). The CDR3 loop spans 16 amino acids. V was trimmed by 4 bases and J by 5 bases, leaving 19 bases between them. Germline values: CDR1 LNHDA, CDR2 SQIVND (reference sequence).

The CDR3 region is CASSGQGGNEQFF. CDR3 bases: TGTGCCAGCAGCGGACAGGGCGGCAATGAGCAGTTCTTC. J is TRBJ2-1 and V is TRBV6-5; 8 nucleotides align to TRBD1. The trim removed 6 bases at V and 6 bases at J, leaving 4 bases unmatched. Germline values: CDR1 MNHEY, CDR2 SVGAGI. The CDR3 is 13 residues long.

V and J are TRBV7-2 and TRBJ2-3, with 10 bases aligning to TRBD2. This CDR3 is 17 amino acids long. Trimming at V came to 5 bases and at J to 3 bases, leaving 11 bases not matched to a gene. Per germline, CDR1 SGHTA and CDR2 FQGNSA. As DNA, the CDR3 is TGTGCCAGCAGCCCAGCAGCGACTAGCGGGCGGACAGATACGCAGTATTTT. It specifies CASSPAATSGRTDTQYF.

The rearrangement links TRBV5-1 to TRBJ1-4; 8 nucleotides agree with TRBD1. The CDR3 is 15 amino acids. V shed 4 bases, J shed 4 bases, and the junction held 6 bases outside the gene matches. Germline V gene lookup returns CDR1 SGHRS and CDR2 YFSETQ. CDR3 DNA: TGCGCCAGCAGCGGAACAGGGGGGAGTAATGAAAAACTGTTTTTT. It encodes CASSGTGGSNEKLFF.

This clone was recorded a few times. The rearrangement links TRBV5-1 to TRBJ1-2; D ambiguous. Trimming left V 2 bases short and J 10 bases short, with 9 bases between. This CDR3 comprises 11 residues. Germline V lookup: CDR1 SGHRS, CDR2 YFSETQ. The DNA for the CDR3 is TGCGCCAGCAGCTTTGGGGTCCTCTACACCTTC. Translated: CASSFGVLYTF.

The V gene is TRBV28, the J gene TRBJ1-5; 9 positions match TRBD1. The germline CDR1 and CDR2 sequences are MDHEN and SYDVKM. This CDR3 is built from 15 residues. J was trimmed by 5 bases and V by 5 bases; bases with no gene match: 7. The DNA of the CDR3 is TGTGCCAGCAGTAGCCCCGGGACAGGGTATCAGCCCCAGCATTTT. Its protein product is CASSSPGTGYQPQHF.

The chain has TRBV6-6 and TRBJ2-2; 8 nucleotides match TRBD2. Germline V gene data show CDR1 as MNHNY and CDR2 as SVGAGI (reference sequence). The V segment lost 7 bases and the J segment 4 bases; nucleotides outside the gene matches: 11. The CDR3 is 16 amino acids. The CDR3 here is CASTKLLAGGTGELFF. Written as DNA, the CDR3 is TGTGCCAGCACCAAACTCCTGGCGGGGGGCACCGGGGAGCTGTTTTTT.

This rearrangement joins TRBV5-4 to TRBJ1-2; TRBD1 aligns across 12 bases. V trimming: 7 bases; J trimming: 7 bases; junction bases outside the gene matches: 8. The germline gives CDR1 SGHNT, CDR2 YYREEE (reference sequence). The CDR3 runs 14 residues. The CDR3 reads CASASPGQGAGYTF. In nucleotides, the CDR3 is TGTGCCAGCGCCAGCCCGGGACAGGGGGCTGGCTACACCTTC.

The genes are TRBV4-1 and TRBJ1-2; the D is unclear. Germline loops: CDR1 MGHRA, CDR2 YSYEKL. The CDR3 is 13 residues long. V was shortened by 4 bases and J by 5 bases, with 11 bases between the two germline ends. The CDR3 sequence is CASSRNGKYGYTF. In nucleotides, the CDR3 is TGCGCCAGCAGCCGGAACGGGAAATATGGCTACACCTTC.

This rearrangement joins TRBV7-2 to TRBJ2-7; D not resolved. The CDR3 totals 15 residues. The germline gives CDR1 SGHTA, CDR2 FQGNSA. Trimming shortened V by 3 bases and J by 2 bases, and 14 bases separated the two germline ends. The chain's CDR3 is CASSLNQARPYEQYF. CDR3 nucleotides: TGTGCCAGCAGCTTGAATCAGGCCCGTCCCTACGAGCAGTACTTC.

CDR3 nucleotide sequence: TGTGCCAGCAGTGGGCAGAGCTTTAGCAATCAGCCCCAGCATTTT. Amino acid sequence: CASSGQSFSNQPQHF. This chain joins TRBV2 and TRBJ1-5; D not certain. The CDR3 is made up of 15 amino acids. CDR1 and CDR2 (germline): SNHLY, FYNNEI. Trimming pared 4 bases from V and 0 bases from J, leaving 10 bases between.

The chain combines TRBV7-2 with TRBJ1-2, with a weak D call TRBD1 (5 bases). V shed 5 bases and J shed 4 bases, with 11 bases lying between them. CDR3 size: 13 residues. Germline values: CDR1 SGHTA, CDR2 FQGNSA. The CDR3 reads CASSRKGTYGYTF. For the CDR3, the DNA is TGTGCCAGCAGCCGAAAAGGGACCTATGGCTACACCTTC.

The chain's CDR3 is CASSLGVGQGTGELFF. DNA of the CDR3: TGTGCCAGCAGTTTAGGGGTGGGACAGGGGACCGGGGAGCTGTTTTTT. The rearrangement links TRBV28 to TRBJ2-2; 10 bases match TRBD1. The CDR3 length is 16 residues. Losses at the gene ends were 2 bases for V and 5 bases for J; bases not matched to a gene: 5. Germline V gene sequence: CDR1 MDHEN, CDR2 SYDVKM.

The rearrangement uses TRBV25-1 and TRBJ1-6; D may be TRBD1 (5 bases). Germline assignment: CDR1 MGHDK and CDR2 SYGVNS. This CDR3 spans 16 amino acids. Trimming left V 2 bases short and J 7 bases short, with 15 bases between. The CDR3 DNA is TGTGCCAGCAGTGAAACAGCGACAGCAATCAATTCACCCCTCCACTTT. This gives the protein CASSETATAINSPLHF.

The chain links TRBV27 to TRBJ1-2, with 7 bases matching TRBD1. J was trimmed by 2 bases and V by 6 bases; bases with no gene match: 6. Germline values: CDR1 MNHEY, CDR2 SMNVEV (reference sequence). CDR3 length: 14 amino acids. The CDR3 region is CASRQPDRNYGYTF. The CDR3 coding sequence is TGTGCCAGCAGGCAACCGGACAGGAACTATGGCTACACCTTC.

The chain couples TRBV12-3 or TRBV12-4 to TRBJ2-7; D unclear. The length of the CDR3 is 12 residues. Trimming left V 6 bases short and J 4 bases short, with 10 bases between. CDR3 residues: CASSPTPYEQYF. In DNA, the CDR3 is TGTGCCAGCAGCCCGACACCGTACGAGCAGTACTTC.

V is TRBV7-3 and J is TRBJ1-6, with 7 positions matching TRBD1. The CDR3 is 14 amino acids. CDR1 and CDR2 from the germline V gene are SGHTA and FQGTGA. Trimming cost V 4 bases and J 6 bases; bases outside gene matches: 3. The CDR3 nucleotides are TGTGCCAGCAGCTCGGGACAGCGTAATTCACCCCTCCACTTT. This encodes CASSSGQRNSPLHF.

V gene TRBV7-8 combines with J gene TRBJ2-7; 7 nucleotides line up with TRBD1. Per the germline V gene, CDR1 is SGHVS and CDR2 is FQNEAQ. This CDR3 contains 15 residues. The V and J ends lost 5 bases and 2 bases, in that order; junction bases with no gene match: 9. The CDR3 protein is CASSARTGGTYEQYF. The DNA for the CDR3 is TGTGCCAGCAGCGCCCGGACAGGAGGTACCTACGAGCAGTACTTC.

The CDR3 DNA sequence: TGTGCCAGCAATTTACAGGGTCTGGATAATGAAAAACTGTTTTTT. Amino acids: CASNLQGLDNEKLFF. The chain has TRBV2 and TRBJ1-4; D may be TRBD1 (6 bases). V was clipped by 7 bases and J by 4 bases, with 16 bases between them. CDR1 and CDR2 from the germline V gene are SNHLY and FYNNEI. The CDR3 is made up of 15 amino acids.

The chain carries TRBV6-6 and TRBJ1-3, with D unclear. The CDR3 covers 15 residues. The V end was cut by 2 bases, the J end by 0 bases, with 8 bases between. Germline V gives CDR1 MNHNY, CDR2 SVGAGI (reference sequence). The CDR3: CASSYRQISGNTIYF. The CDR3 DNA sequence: TGTGCCAGCAGTTACAGGCAGATCTCTGGAAACACCATATATTTT.

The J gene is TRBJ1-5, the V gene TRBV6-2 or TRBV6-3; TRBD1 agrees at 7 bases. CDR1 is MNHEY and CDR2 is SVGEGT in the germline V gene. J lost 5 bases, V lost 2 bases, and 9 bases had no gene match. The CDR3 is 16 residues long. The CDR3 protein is CASSYIGGAGYQPQHF. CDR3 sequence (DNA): TGTGCCAGCAGTTACATAGGGGGCGCGGGTTATCAGCCCCAGCATTTT.

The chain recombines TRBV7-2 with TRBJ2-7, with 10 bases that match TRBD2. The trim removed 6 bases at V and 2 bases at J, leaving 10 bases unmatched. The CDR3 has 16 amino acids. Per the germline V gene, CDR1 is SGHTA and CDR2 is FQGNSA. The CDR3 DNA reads TGTGCCAGCAGTCGCCTTTCGGGACTAGCGCCCTACGAGCAGTACTTC. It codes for CASSRLSGLAPYEQYF. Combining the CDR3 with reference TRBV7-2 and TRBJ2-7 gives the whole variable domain GAGVSQSPSNKVTEKGKDVELRCDPISGHTALYWYRQSLGQGLEFLIYFQGNSAPDKSGLPSDRFSAERTGGSVSTLTIQRTQQEDSAVYLCASSRLSGLAPYEQYFGPGTRLTVT.

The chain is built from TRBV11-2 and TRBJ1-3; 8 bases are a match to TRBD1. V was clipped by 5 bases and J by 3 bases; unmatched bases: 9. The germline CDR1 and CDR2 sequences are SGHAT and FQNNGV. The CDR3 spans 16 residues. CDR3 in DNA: TGTGCCAGCAGCGCCCGGGACAGGCTTGATGGAAACACCATATATTTT. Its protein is CASSARDRLDGNTIYF.

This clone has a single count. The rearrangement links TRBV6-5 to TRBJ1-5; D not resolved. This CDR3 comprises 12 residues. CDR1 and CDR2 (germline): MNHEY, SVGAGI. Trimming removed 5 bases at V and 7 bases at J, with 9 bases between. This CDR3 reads CASSRPGQPQHF. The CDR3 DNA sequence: TGTGCCAGCAGTCGCCCGGGGCAGCCCCAGCATTTT.

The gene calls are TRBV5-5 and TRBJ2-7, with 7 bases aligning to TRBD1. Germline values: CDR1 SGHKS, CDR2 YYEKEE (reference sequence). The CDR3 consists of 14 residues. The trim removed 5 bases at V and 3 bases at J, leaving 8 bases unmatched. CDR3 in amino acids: CASRFPGQNYEQYF. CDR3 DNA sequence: TGTGCCAGCAGATTTCCGGGACAGAACTACGAGCAGTACTTC.

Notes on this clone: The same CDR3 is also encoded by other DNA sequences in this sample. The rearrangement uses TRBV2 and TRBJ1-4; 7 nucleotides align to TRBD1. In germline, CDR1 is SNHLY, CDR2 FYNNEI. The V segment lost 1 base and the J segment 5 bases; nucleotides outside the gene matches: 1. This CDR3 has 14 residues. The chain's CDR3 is CASSEVRGNEKLFF. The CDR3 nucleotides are TGTGCCAGCAGTGAAGTCAGGGGGAATGAAAAACTGTTTTTT.